The clone carrying this T cell receptor (beta chain) was detected a few times. Antigen unknown. This CDR3 spans 14 amino acids. Germline CDR1 reads MDHEN; CDR2 reads SYDVKM. V was cut by 8 bases and J by 1 base, with 12 bases left in between. The data belong to a study of cytomegalovirus exposure and HLA in healthy donors. Study-wide points: In most subjects, TCR beta sequences reportedly gave accurate predictions of HLA-A and HLA-B alleles.

Primers included in the PCR were 60 Vbeta and 13 Jbeta primers. Here immunoSEQ multiplex PCR was the method, and the copy in TCRdb shows in-frame clones only, minus some. The sample has about 130,000 clones; around 72% are singletons. The V gene is TRBV28, the J gene TRBJ1-5; D remains unclear. Sequenced material: PBMCs. The receptor's source is a man aged 18 to 30 in good health and CMV-seropositive. CDR3 sequence: CASSLAGSNQPQHF. CDR3 DNA sequence: TGTGCCAGCTCTCTGGCGGGGAGCAATCAGCCCCAGCATTTT.